The 27 T cell receptor beta chains below all came from one sample that was sequenced in a study of cytomegalovirus exposure and HLA in healthy donors. PCR was performed using 60 Vbeta and 13 Jbeta primers. The assay was immunoSEQ multiplex PCR, and TCRdb's table has in-frame clones only and misses some. Of approximately 140,000 clones listed, around 81% were seen once; the top ten hold 0.7%. The sequencing sample was made of PBMCs. These receptors all stem from a man in his late teens or twenties in good health and CMV-seronegative.

CDR3 loop: CASSQAGLAGGQRETQYF. The CDR3 nucleotides are TGTGCCAGCAGCCAAGCTGGACTAGCGGGGGGGCAAAGGGAGACCCAGTACTTC. The chain has TRBV4-2 and TRBJ2-5; TRBD2 matches at 15 bases. The CDR3 has 18 residues. J lost 5 bases, V lost 1 base, and 8 bases had no gene match. CDR1 and CDR2 (germline): LGHNA, YNFKEQ.

This sequence joins TRBV28 and TRBJ1-1, with unresolved D. V was trimmed by 8 bases and J by 1 base, leaving 8 bases between them. Per the germline V gene, CDR1 is MDHEN and CDR2 is SYDVKM. The CDR3 is 12 amino acids. In DNA form, the CDR3 reads TGTGCCAGCCGACACCCGAACACTGAAGCTTTCTTT. Its translation: CASRHPNTEAFF.

J is TRBJ1-4 and V is TRBV10-3; 9 bases agree with TRBD1. The CDR3 sequence is 14 residues long. Germline CDR1 reads ENHRY; CDR2 reads SYGVKD. V lost 6 bases and J lost 6; bases outside the gene matches: 5. The CDR3 loop reads CAIRADRGDEKLFF. CDR3 coding DNA: TGTGCCATCAGGGCCGACAGGGGGGATGAAAAACTGTTTTTT.

The genes are TRBV28 and TRBJ2-3; 7 positions match TRBD2. V shed 5 bases, J shed 1 base, and the junction held 6 bases outside the gene matches. Germline CDR1 is MDHEN and CDR2 is SYDVKM. This CDR3 has 15 residues. The CDR3 loop is CASSLGGVRTDTQYF. The DNA for the CDR3 is TGTGCCAGCAGTCTGGGGGGGGTGCGCACAGATACGCAGTATTTT.

CDR3 loop: CSVRGGRGETEAFF. The DNA of the CDR3 is TGCAGCGTGAGGGGGGGGAGGGGGGAGACTGAAGCTTTCTTT. The chain combines TRBV29-1 with TRBJ1-1; D perhaps matches TRBD1 (6 bases). Trimming took off 6 bases at V and 5 bases at J, with 19 bases between the two ends. The CDR3 length is 14 residues. CDR1 SQVTM and CDR2 ANQGSEA come from the germline V gene.

J is TRBJ2-2 and V is TRBV7-9; 8 nucleotides align to TRBD2. Germline assignment: CDR1 SEHNR and CDR2 FQNEAQ (reference sequence). The V segment lost 6 bases and the J segment 2 bases; nucleotides outside the gene matches: 11. The length of the CDR3 is 17 residues. For the CDR3, the DNA is TGTGCCAGCAGTTCAAGTTTCAGCGGGGGTAACACCGGGGAGCTGTTTTTT. Translation: CASSSSFSGGNTGELFF.

This rearrangement joins TRBV4-1 to TRBJ1-6, with D possibly matching TRBD1 (5 bases). The CDR3 has 15 amino acids. V lost 0 bases to trimming and J lost 8 bases, with 11 bases between them. Germline lookup yields CDR1 MGHRA and CDR2 YSYEKL. The CDR3 spells CASSQETETYSPLHF. CDR3 nucleotides: TGCGCCAGCAGCCAAGAGACAGAGACCTATTCACCCCTCCACTTT.

This chain links TRBV25-1 with TRBJ2-3; no definite D call. Deletions cut 3 bases from V and 3 bases from J, with 13 bases between. Germline V gene lookup returns CDR1 MGHDK and CDR2 SYGVNS. CDR3 length: 15 amino acids. The CDR3 nucleotides read TGTGCCAGCAGTGATACGGTAGCTAAAACAGATACGCAGTATTTT. Encoded protein: CASSDTVAKTDTQYF.

The V and J genes are TRBV11-2 and TRBJ2-3, with D hard to call. Germline V gives CDR1 SGHAT, CDR2 FQNNGV. CDR3 length: 15 residues. Trimming left V 3 bases short and J 1 base short, with 11 bases between. The CDR3 sequence: CASSLSAARTDTQYF. The CDR3 DNA sequence: TGTGCCAGCAGCTTGAGTGCGGCCCGCACAGATACGCAGTATTTT.

The rearrangement joins TRBV30 to TRBJ1-2; 7 bases match TRBD1. The CDR3 has 15 amino acids. CDR1 and CDR2 from the germline V gene are GTSNPN and SVGIG (reference sequence). V dropped 0 bases and J dropped 4; count of bases not matched to a gene: 8. In nucleotides, the CDR3 is TGTGCCTGGAGTGTACTTGCCGGGACAGTCTATGGCTACACCTTC. Residues: CAWSVLAGTVYGYTF.

The chain carries TRBV6-1 and TRBJ1-4; the match to TRBD1 covers 7 bases. This CDR3 is 15 amino acids long. Germline lookup yields CDR1 MNHNS and CDR2 SASEGT. The V and J ends lost 7 bases and 8 bases, in that order; junction bases with no gene match: 13. CDR3: CASTLSDRVREKLFF. The CDR3 DNA sequence: TGTGCCAGCACCCTCAGCGACAGGGTACGCGAAAAACTGTTTTTT.

This chain connects TRBV4-2 to TRBJ2-5; the match to TRBD2 covers 12 bases. The CDR3 sequence is 18 residues long. Germline lookup yields CDR1 LGHNA and CDR2 YNFKEQ. V dropped 0 bases and J dropped 5; count of bases not matched to a gene: 10. The CDR3 loop is CASSQEPSGGAGSETQYF. The CDR3 DNA follows: TGTGCCAGCAGCCAAGAGCCTAGCGGGGGGGCCGGGTCGGAGACCCAGTACTTC.

This rearrangement joins TRBV5-8 to TRBJ1-6; D is uncertain. V shed 3 bases and J shed 8 bases, with 15 bases lying between them. Germline V gives CDR1 SGHTS, CDR2 YDEGEE. The CDR3 spans 15 residues. The CDR3: CASSSSGLAYSPLHF. CDR3 sequence (DNA): TGTGCCAGCAGCTCCAGTGGGCTAGCTTATTCACCCCTCCACTTT. Drawing the rest from reference TRBV5-8 and TRBJ1-6, the complete variable domain is EAGVTQSPTHLIKTRGQQATLRCSPISGHTSVYWYQQALGLGLQFLLWYDEGEERNRGNFPPRFSGRQFPNYSSELNVNALELEDSALYLCASSSSGLAYSPLHFGNGTRLTVT.

V gene TRBV2 combines with J gene TRBJ2-2, with D possibly being TRBD1 (6 bases). The CDR3 totals 13 residues. Germline V gives CDR1 SNHLY, CDR2 FYNNEI. The ends were cut back, 2 bases at V and 5 bases at J, with 6 bases in the middle. The CDR3 sequence: CASSEQGTGELFF. The CDR3 DNA is TGTGCCAGCAGTGAACAGGGGACCGGGGAGCTGTTTTTT.

The chain uses TRBV28 and TRBJ1-5, with D possibly matching TRBD1 (5 bases). CDR1 is MDHEN, CDR2 SYDVKM, per germline. Deletions cut 6 bases from V and 0 bases from J, with 15 bases between. There are 16 residues in the CDR3. CDR3 DNA sequence: TGTGCCAGCAGGAAATCCGGGGGGTTTAGCAATCAGCCCCAGCATTTT. It yields the protein CASRKSGGFSNQPQHF.

Worth noting for this clone: Sequence at one end of the junction differs from germline and may be a read error. V gene TRBV7-7 combines with J gene TRBJ2-7, with 10 bases matching TRBD1. The V gene's germline CDR1 is SSHAT and CDR2 FNYEAQ (reference sequence). This CDR3 has 16 amino acids. The CDR3 nucleotides read TGTGCTAGCAGCACGAACGAGGACAGGGGGGACGACGAGCAGTACTTC. This sequence encodes CASSTNEDRGDDEQYF.

The chain recombines TRBV7-9 with TRBJ1-4, with 8 bases lining up with TRBD1. The CDR3 runs 17 residues. The germline V gene encodes CDR1 SEHNR and CDR2 FQNEAQ (reference sequence). Trimming at V came to 7 bases and at J to 3 bases, leaving 13 bases not matched to a gene. The CDR3 region has the DNA TGTGCCAGCACCCCTCTGTATCAGGGGGCACCTAATGAAAAACTGTTTTTT. This translates into CASTPLYQGAPNEKLFF.

This sequence joins TRBV28 and TRBJ1-2; D is perhaps TRBD1 (6 bases). CDR1 is MDHEN, CDR2 SYDVKM, per germline. Between the trimmed V and J ends, which lost 6 bases and 7 bases, there was a span of 15 bases. The CDR3 has 13 residues. Here the CDR3 DNA reads TGTGCCAGCAGCGTTGGGGGGGGCATTGGCTACACCTTC. Its translation: CASSVGGGIGYTF.

The chain recombines TRBV25-1 with TRBJ2-3; weak D call: TRBD2 (5 bases). Germline V gene data show CDR1 as MGHDK and CDR2 as SYGVNS. The CDR3 consists of 14 residues. The V and J ends lost 3 bases and 2 bases respectively, with 9 bases between them. CDR3 residues: CASSDSSLTDTQYF. As DNA, the CDR3 is TGTGCCAGCAGTGACTCTAGCCTCACAGATACGCAGTATTTT.

The V and J genes are TRBV5-4 and TRBJ1-1; D possibly corresponds to TRBD1 (5 bases). The CDR3 has 14 amino acids. In germline, CDR1 is SGHNT, CDR2 YYREEE (reference sequence). V lost 5 bases, J lost 3 bases, and 14 bases lay in between. CDR3 DNA sequence: TGTGCCAGCAGGCCACAGGTTGGGGACACTGAAGCTTTCTTT. As protein: CASRPQVGDTEAFF.

This clone was observed once. The rearrangement uses TRBV7-9 and TRBJ2-7; TRBD1 might be the D (5 bases). The germline CDR1 and CDR2 sequences are SEHNR and FQNEAQ (reference sequence). The CDR3 spans 13 residues. With 3 bases removed from V and 3 bases from J, the gap between germline ends came to 9 bases. CDR3 sequence: CASSLQGYYEQYF. Here the CDR3 DNA reads TGTGCCAGCAGCTTGCAGGGATACTACGAGCAGTACTTC.

This chain joins TRBV7-9 and TRBJ1-2, with D perhaps matching TRBD1 (6 bases). V lost 5 bases to trimming and J lost 2 bases, with 12 bases between them. This CDR3 is built from 14 residues. Germline loops: CDR1 SEHNR, CDR2 FQNEAQ (reference sequence). The CDR3 DNA reads as TGTGCCAGCAGCGGAACGGGACACAACTATGGCTACACCTTC. Translation gives CASSGTGHNYGYTF.

The CDR3 DNA is TGTGCCAGCAGCTTGGGGGGAGCGGGGGGGCTCAATGAGCAGTTCTTC. It codes for CASSLGGAGGLNEQFF. The chain uses TRBV5-4 and TRBJ2-1; 10 nucleotides line up with TRBD2. In germline, CDR1 is SGHNT, CDR2 YYREEE (reference sequence). This CDR3 spans 16 amino acids. V was pared by 0 bases and J by 6 bases, with 6 bases of the junction left unmatched.

This clone was detected only once. CDR3 in amino acids: CSGSDRVFPYEQYF. The CDR3 DNA is TGCAGCGGATCGGACAGGGTCTTTCCCTACGAGCAGTACTTC. The V call is TRBV29-1, the J call TRBJ2-7; 8 bases match TRBD1. In germline, CDR1 is SQVTM, CDR2 ANQGSEA. CDR3 size: 14 residues. J lost 2 bases, V lost 7 bases, and 10 bases had no gene match.

The chain recombines TRBV7-6 with TRBJ2-1; tentative D call: TRBD1 (6 bases). Trimming stripped 0 bases from V and 2 bases from J, with 17 bases between. Germline V CDR1 and CDR2: SGHVS, FNYEAQ. The CDR3 extends over 18 amino acids. CDR3 residues: CASSLAETGSFTYNEQFF. Written as DNA, the CDR3 is TGTGCCAGCAGCTTAGCGGAGACAGGTTCCTTCACCTACAATGAGCAGTTCTTC.

This clone has a count of ten or more. V usage is TRBV7-6 and J usage is TRBJ1-3; D is ambiguous. Trimming shortened V by 0 bases and J by 1 base, and 10 bases separated the two germline ends. Germline CDR1 is SGHVS and CDR2 is FNYEAQ. The CDR3 runs to 16 residues. CDR3 nucleotide sequence: TGTGCCAGCAGCTTAGCGCTTGCTAAGTCTGGAAACACCATATATTTT. Translating gives CASSLALAKSGNTIYF.

The rearrangement joins TRBV7-6 to TRBJ2-6, with 9 nucleotides matching TRBD1. Germline values: CDR1 SGHVS, CDR2 FNYEAQ. The CDR3 has 13 residues. V shed 11 bases, J shed 2 bases, and the junction held 1 base outside the gene matches. As DNA, the CDR3 is TGTGCCTGGACAGGGGCTGGGGCCAACGTCCTGACTTTC. Protein product: CAWTGAGANVLTF.